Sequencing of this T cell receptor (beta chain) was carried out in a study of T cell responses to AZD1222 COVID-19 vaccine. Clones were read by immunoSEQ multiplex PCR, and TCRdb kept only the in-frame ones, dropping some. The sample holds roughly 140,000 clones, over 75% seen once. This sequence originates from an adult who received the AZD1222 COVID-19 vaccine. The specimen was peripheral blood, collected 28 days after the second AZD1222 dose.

CDR3 loop: CASSLDRDRGSETQYF. For the CDR3, the DNA is TGCGCCAGCAGCTTGGACCGGGACAGGGGTTCAGAGACCCAGTACTTC. The chain recombines TRBV5-1 with TRBJ2-5; 10 nucleotides line up with TRBD1. The trim removed 0 bases at V and 4 bases at J, leaving 6 bases unmatched. CDR3 length: 16 residues. Per germline, CDR1 SGHRS and CDR2 YFSETQ.